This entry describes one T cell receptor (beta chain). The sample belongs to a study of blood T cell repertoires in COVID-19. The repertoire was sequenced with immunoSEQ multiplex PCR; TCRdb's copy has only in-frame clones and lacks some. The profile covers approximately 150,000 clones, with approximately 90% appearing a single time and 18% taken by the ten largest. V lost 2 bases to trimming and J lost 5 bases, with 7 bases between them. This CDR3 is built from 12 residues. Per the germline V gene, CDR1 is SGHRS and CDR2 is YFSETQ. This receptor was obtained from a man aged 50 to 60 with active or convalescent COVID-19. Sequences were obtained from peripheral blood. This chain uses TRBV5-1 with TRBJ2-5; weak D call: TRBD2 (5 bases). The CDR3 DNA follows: TGCGCCAGCAGCTTCTCGGGGGAGACCCAGTACTTC. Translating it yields CASSFSGETQYF.